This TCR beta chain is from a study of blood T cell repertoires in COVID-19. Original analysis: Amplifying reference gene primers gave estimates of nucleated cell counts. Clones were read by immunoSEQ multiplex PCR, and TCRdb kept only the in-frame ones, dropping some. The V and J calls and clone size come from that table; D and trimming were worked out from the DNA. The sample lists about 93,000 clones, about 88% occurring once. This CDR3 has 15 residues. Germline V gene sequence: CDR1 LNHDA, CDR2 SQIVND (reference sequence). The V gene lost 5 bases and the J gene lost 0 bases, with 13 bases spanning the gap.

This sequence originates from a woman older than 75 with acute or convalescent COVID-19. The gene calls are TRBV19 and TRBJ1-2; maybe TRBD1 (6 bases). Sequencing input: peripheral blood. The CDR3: CASSPLRTANYGYTF. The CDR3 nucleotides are TGTGCCAGTAGTCCCCTCCGGACAGCTAACTATGGCTACACCTTC.